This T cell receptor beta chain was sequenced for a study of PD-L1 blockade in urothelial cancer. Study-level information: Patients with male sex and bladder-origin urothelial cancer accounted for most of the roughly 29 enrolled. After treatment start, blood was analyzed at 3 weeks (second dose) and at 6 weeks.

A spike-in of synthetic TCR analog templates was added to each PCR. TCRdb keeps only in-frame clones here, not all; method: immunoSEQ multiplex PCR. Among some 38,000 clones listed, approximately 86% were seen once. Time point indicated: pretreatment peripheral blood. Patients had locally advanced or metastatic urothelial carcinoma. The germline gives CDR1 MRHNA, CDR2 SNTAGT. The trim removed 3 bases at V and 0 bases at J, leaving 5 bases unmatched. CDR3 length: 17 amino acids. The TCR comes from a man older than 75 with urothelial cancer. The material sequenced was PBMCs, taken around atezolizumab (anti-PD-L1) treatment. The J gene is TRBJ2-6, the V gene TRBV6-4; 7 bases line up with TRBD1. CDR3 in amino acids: CASSDGQALSGANVLTF. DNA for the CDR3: TGTGCCAGCAGTGATGGACAGGCCCTCTCTGGGGCCAACGTCCTGACTTTC.